These 22 T cell receptor beta chains were all obtained from the same sample, sequenced in a study of blood T cell repertoires in COVID-19. The repertoire was sequenced with immunoSEQ multiplex PCR; TCRdb's copy has only in-frame clones and lacks some. The table lists about 20,000 clones, around 90% of them singletons. Input material: peripheral blood. The receptor source for this set is a man between 70 and 80 years old with acute or convalescent COVID-19.

The chain has TRBV19 and TRBJ2-3; TRBD1 aligns across 8 bases. The germline gives CDR1 LNHDA, CDR2 SQIVND (reference sequence). The CDR3 has 14 amino acids. V trimming: 4 bases; J trimming: 6 bases; junction bases outside the gene matches: 6. In DNA form, the CDR3 reads TGTGCCAGTAGTACGACAGGGGCAGGTGATACGCAGTATTTT. Protein sequence: CASSTTGAGDTQYF.

J is TRBJ2-1 and V is TRBV11-2; 10 bases agree with TRBD2. Trimming took 3 bases from V and 10 from J; bases not matched to a gene: 12. This CDR3 spans 16 amino acids. From germline, CDR1 is SGHAT and CDR2 FQNNGV. The CDR3 nucleotides are TGTGCCAGCAGCTTGACTAGCGGGCGATCCTCTGGGGAGCAGTTCTTC. Translation: CASSLTSGRSSGEQFF.

This clone was observed once. This chain's CDR3 is CASSGAGNSNQPQHF. The CDR3 DNA sequence: TGTGCCAGCAGTGGCGCGGGGAATAGCAATCAGCCCCAGCATTTT. The chain has TRBV25-1 and TRBJ1-5, with D unresolved. This CDR3 region has 15 residues. Trimming stripped 4 bases from V and 0 bases from J, with 10 bases between. Germline CDR1 reads MGHDK; CDR2 reads SYGVNS. Variable domain in full (rest from reference TRBV25-1 and TRBJ1-5): EADIYQTPRYLVIGTGKKITLECSQTMGHDKMYWYQQDPGMELHLIHYSYGVNSTEKGDLSSESTVSRIRTEHFPLTLESARPSHTSQYLCASSGAGNSNQPQHFGDGTRLSIL.

This rearrangement joins TRBV29-1 to TRBJ2-5; 8 nucleotides agree with TRBD2. Germline CDR1 and CDR2: SQVTM and ANQGSEA. This CDR3 spans 16 amino acids. V was pared by 7 bases and J by 7 bases, with 20 bases of the junction left unmatched. CDR3 nucleotide sequence: TGCAGCGCCCCTCTTGACGGGGGGGTCACCTGGGGGACCCAGTACTTC. This codes for CSAPLDGGVTWGTQYF.

The rearrangement uses TRBV19 and TRBJ2-1, with 10 bases fitting TRBD2. Germline V lookup: CDR1 LNHDA, CDR2 SQIVND (reference sequence). The CDR3 has 15 residues. Germline trimming cut 6 bases from V and 4 bases from J; bases unmatched to any gene: 6. The CDR3 spells CASRSSGGDYNEQFF. The CDR3 region has the DNA TGTGCCAGTAGATCGAGCGGGGGGGATTACAATGAGCAGTTCTTC.

V is TRBV28 and J is TRBJ1-5; D remains unclear. The CDR3 runs 14 residues. Deletions cut 7 bases from V and 7 bases from J, with 17 bases between. Germline V gives CDR1 MDHEN, CDR2 SYDVKM. In DNA, the CDR3 is TGTGCCAGCACCTTGCCGGGAGGTCTCCAGCCCCAGCATTTT. The encoded protein is CASTLPGGLQPQHF.

This clone was seen a handful of times. The chain couples TRBV28 to TRBJ1-6; 9 nucleotides align to TRBD1. V lost 8 bases, J lost 10 bases, and 12 bases stayed unmatched. Germline assignment: CDR1 MDHEN and CDR2 SYDVKM. The CDR3 is 15 amino acids. The chain's CDR3 is CASLRTGAFGSPLHF. CDR3 sequence (DNA): TGTGCCAGCCTTAGGACAGGGGCTTTTGGGTCACCCCTCCACTTT. Full variable domain (missing parts from reference TRBV28 and TRBJ1-6): DVKVTQSSRYLVKRTGEKVFLECVQDMDHENMFWYRQDPGLGLRLIYFSYDVKMKEKGDIPEGYSVSREKKERFSLILESASTNQTSMYLCASLRTGAFGSPLHFGNGTRLTVT.

This chain joins TRBV6-5 and TRBJ2-4, with 8 bases lining up with TRBD2. CDR1 MNHEY and CDR2 SVGAGI come from the germline V gene. V lost 7 bases, J lost 9 bases, and 14 bases stayed unmatched. The CDR3 length is 15 residues. In DNA, the CDR3 is TGTGCCAGCAAACCCCCGGGGGGGGGTGGGGGCATTCAGTACTTC. Translation: CASKPPGGGGGIQYF.

Worth noting for this clone: Within the sample, other DNA sequences also encode this same CDR3. The chain couples TRBV7-2 to TRBJ1-5; D gene ambiguous. Trimming left V 2 bases short and J 1 base short, with 6 bases between. This CDR3 region has 14 residues. The germline CDR1 and CDR2 sequences are SGHTA and FQGNSA. The CDR3 DNA follows: TGTGCCAGCAGCTTAACGAGGAGCAATCAGCCCCAGCATTTT. It encodes CASSLTRSNQPQHF.

The V gene is TRBV5-6, the J gene TRBJ1-4; no clear D. There are 14 residues in the CDR3. V was trimmed by 4 bases and J by 2 bases, leaving 9 bases between them. Germline V lookup: CDR1 SGHDT, CDR2 YYEEEE. The CDR3 loop reads CASSPGTTNEKLFF. CDR3 DNA sequence: TGTGCCAGCAGCCCCGGTACCACTAATGAAAAACTGTTTTTT. Full variable domain (remainder filled in from reference TRBV5-6 and TRBJ1-4): DAGVTQSPTHLIKTRGQQVTLRCSPKSGHDTVSWYQQALGQGPQFIFQYYEEEERQRGNFPDRFSGHQFPNYSSELNVNALLLGDSALYLCASSPGTTNEKLFFGSGTQLSVL.

The rearrangement joins TRBV28 to TRBJ1-1; D might be TRBD1 (5 bases). Looked up from germline, CDR1 is MDHEN and CDR2 is SYDVKM. The CDR3 covers 14 residues. The V end was cut by 3 bases, the J end by 3 bases, with 11 bases between. The CDR3: CASSFLSGDTEAFF. CDR3 sequence (DNA): TGTGCCAGCAGTTTCCTTTCGGGGGACACTGAAGCTTTCTTT.

The chain couples TRBV9 to TRBJ2-2, with TRBD1 matching 10 bases. V gave up 5 bases and J gave up 6 bases; unmatched junction bases: 4. This CDR3 is built from 14 residues. Germline V gene sequence: CDR1 SGDLS, CDR2 YYNGEE. DNA of the CDR3: TGTGCCAGCAGTGGGACAGGGGTTGCCGGGGAGCTGTTTTTT. This encodes CASSGTGVAGELFF. Together with reference TRBV9 and TRBJ2-2, the CDR3 gives the full variable domain: DSGVTQTPKHLITATGQRVTLRCSPRSGDLSVYWYQQSLDQGLQFLIQYYNGEERAKGNILERFSAQQFPDLHSELNLSSLELGDSALYFCASSGTGVAGELFFGEGSRLTVL.

The chain carries TRBV2 and TRBJ2-3; D call uncertain. Trimming took 3 bases from V and 1 from J, leaving 8 bases between them. The CDR3 is made up of 14 amino acids. CDR1 SNHLY and CDR2 FYNNEI come from the germline V gene. CDR3 sequence reads: CASSDSRGTDTQYF. CDR3 DNA: TGTGCCAGCAGTGACTCGCGCGGCACAGATACGCAGTATTTT.

The chain combines TRBV7-9 with TRBJ1-4; D remains ambiguous. The CDR3 sequence is 14 residues long. The germline V gene has CDR1 SEHNR and CDR2 FQNEAQ (reference sequence). V dropped 3 bases and J dropped 4 bases, with 9 bases sitting between them. This CDR3 is CASSLGRSNEKLFF. The CDR3 DNA sequence: TGTGCCAGCAGCTTGGGTCGGAGTAATGAAAAACTGTTTTTT.

The chain joins TRBV3-1 (or the pseudogene TRBV3-2) to TRBJ1-5, with 10 bases lining up with TRBD1. The CDR3 has 16 amino acids. Germline V gene lookup returns CDR1 LGHDT and CDR2 YNNKEL (reference sequence). Germline trimming cut 2 bases from V and 6 bases from J; bases unmatched to any gene: 7. CDR3 sequence: CASSQSTGGVPQPQHF. The CDR3 DNA reads TGTGCCAGCAGCCAATCGACAGGGGGCGTTCCTCAGCCCCAGCATTTT.

This sequence joins TRBV7-9 and TRBJ1-1; perhaps TRBD1 as D (5 bases). Germline CDR1 SEHNR, CDR2 FQNEAQ (reference sequence). The CDR3 has 15 residues. V dropped 7 bases and J dropped 3 bases, with 18 bases sitting between them. CDR3 sequence reads: CASTVLGRGDTEAFF. In DNA form, the CDR3 reads TGTGCCAGCACCGTTTTGGGACGCGGGGACACTGAAGCTTTCTTT.

This chain joins TRBV10-3 and TRBJ1-3; D ambiguous. V lost 4 bases to trimming and J lost 0 bases, with 4 bases between them. Germline V CDR1 and CDR2: ENHRY, SYGVKD. The length of the CDR3 is 13 residues. The CDR3 region has the DNA TGTGCCATCAGTGGGCACTCTGGAAACACCATATATTTT. Encoded protein: CAISGHSGNTIYF.

The DNA of the CDR3 is TGTGCCAGCAGCCAAGTGGAGAGCTACGAGCAGTACTTC. Its translation: CASSQVESYEQYF. The chain uses TRBV3-1 (or the pseudogene TRBV3-2) and TRBJ2-7; D is unclear. Per the germline V gene, CDR1 is LGHDT and CDR2 is YNNKEL (reference sequence). Trimming cost V 1 base and J 3 bases, with 7 bases left between them. CDR3 length: 13 amino acids.

This chain uses TRBV11-2 with TRBJ2-1, with 9 bases lining up with TRBD2. CDR1 and CDR2 from the germline V gene are SGHAT and FQNNGV. The trim removed 6 bases at V and 1 base at J, leaving 4 bases unmatched. The CDR3 contains 15 residues. CDR3 coding DNA: TGTGCCAGCAGGAAACTAGCGGGTTCCTACAATGAGCAGTTCTTC. It translates to CASRKLAGSYNEQFF.

The chain carries TRBV6-4 and TRBJ1-4; D gene uncertain. The CDR3 is 14 residues long. The germline V gene has CDR1 MRHNA and CDR2 SNTAGT. Deletions cut 9 bases from V and 0 bases from J, with 11 bases between. The CDR3 nucleotides read TGTGCCAGTACGAACGGTGCAACTAATGAAAAACTGTTTTTT. This codes for CASTNGATNEKLFF.

The chain combines TRBV5-6 with TRBJ2-1; 13 bases fit TRBD2. The length of the CDR3 is 18 residues. Germline values: CDR1 SGHDT, CDR2 YYEEEE. With 4 bases clipped from V and 6 bases from J, the junction kept 13 bases outside the gene matches. In DNA, the CDR3 is TGTGCCAGCAGCCCGGGGACTAGCGGGGAAAGCAGGAGCAATGAGCAGTTCTTC. It codes for CASSPGTSGESRSNEQFF.

The chain combines TRBV27 with TRBJ1-1; 9 nucleotides match TRBD1. This CDR3 comprises 15 residues. Unmatched junction bases numbered 2, after V lost 2 bases and J lost 1 base. Germline assignment: CDR1 MNHEY and CDR2 SMNVEV (reference sequence). Here the CDR3 reads CASSLRDRANTEAFF. CDR3 nucleotide sequence: TGTGCCAGCAGTTTACGGGACAGGGCGAACACTGAAGCTTTCTTT.